The T cell receptor beta chain under discussion was sequenced for a study of PD-L1 blockade in urothelial cancer. This clone is classed as medium-sized. The ends lost 3 bases at V and 4 bases at J; junction bases unmatched: 7. Germline CDR1 reads MGHDK; CDR2 reads SYGVNS. This CDR3 has 16 amino acids. Some clones are missing from TCRdb's copy, which holds only in-frame ones; the method was immunoSEQ multiplex PCR. Found here are fewer than 40,000 clones, 90% of them singletons; the top ten hold roughly 8%. The source was PBMCs, collected around atezolizumab (anti-PD-L1) treatment. The source of this sequence is a man aged 70-80 years with urothelial cancer. The chain joins TRBV25-1 to TRBJ2-5; TRBD1 matches 11 bases. In nucleotides, the CDR3 is TGTGCCAGCAGTGACTTTGGACAGGGGGCTGGAGAGACCCAGTACTTC. This gives the protein CASSDFGQGAGETQYF.